Below, one T cell receptor (beta chain) is given with its context. The sample originates from a study of blood T cell repertoires in COVID-19. Germline trimming cut 1 base from V and 5 bases from J; bases unmatched to any gene: 15. This CDR3 is built from 18 residues. Germline V gene data show CDR1 as SGHRS and CDR2 as YFSETQ. Per the original methods: Amplification from reference gene primers served as the basis for estimated nucleated cell counts. Only in-frame clones appear in the TCRdb table, and some are missing; sequencing was by immunoSEQ multiplex PCR. D and trimming come from the DNA, and the V and J calls and clone size come from that table. This table holds about 280,000 clones, roughly nine tenths found once.

The material sequenced was peripheral blood. This clonotype originated in a woman aged 50 to 60 who had recovered from COVID-19. The chain employs TRBV5-1 and TRBJ2-7; TRBD2 matches 10 bases. The CDR3 region has the DNA TGCGCCAGCAGCTTGTGGGGGGCCGGGGCTAGCGGGGGCCACGAGCAGTACTTC. Translation gives CASSLWGAGASGGHEQYF.